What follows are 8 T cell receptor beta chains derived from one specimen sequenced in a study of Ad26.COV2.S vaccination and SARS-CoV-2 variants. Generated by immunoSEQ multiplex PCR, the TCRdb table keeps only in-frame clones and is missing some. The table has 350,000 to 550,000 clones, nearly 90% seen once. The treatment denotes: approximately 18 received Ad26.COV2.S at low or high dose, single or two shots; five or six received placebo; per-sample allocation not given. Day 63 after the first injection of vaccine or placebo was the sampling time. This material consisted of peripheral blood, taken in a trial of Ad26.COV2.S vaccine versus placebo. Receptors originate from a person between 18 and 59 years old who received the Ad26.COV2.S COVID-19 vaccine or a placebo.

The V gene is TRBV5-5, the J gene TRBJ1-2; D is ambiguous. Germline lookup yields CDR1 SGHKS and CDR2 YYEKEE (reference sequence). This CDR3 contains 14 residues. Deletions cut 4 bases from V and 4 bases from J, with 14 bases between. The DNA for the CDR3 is TGTGCCAGCAGCCCCCTCCAGAAGACCTATGGCTACACCTTC. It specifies CASSPLQKTYGYTF.

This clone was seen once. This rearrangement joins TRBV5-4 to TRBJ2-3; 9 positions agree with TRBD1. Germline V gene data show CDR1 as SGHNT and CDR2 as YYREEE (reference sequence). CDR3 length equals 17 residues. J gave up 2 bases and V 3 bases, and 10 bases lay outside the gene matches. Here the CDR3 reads CASSSHIGTGNTDTQYF. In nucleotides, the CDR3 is TGTGCCAGCAGCTCACATATAGGGACAGGGAACACAGATACGCAGTATTTT.

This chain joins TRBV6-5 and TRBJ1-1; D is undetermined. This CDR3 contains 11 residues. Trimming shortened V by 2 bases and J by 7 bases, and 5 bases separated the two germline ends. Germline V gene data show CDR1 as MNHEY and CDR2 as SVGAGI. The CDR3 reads CASSYGGEAFF. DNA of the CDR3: TGTGCCAGCAGTTACGGCGGTGAAGCTTTCTTT.

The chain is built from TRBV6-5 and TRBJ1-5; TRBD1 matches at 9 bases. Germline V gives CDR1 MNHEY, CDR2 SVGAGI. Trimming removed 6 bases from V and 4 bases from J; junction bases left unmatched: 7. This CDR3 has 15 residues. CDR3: CASSRKQGANQPQHF. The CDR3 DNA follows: TGTGCCAGCAGCCGGAAACAGGGGGCGAATCAGCCCCAGCATTTT.

DNA of the CDR3: TGTGCCAGCAGCTTATTTGGGGGACAGGGTCCCTACGAGCAGTACTTC. It translates to CASSLFGGQGPYEQYF. This chain joins TRBV13 and TRBJ2-7; 9 bases align to TRBD1. J gave up 2 bases and V 2 bases, and 7 bases lay outside the gene matches. CDR3 length equals 16 residues. CDR1 PRHDT and CDR2 FYEKMQ come from the germline V gene (reference sequence).

Written as DNA, the CDR3 is TGTGCCAGCTCACCAAAGTCCTCCCAGCCCCAGCATTTT. It encodes CASSPKSSQPQHF. The gene calls are TRBV18 and TRBJ1-5, with no clear D. Per the germline V gene, CDR1 is KGHSH and CDR2 is LQKENI. The CDR3 length is 13 residues. The V and J ends lost 2 bases and 7 bases respectively, with 9 bases between them.

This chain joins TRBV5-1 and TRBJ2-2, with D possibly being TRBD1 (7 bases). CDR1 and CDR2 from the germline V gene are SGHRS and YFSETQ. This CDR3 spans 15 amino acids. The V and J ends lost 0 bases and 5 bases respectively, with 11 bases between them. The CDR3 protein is CASSLVEGATGELFF. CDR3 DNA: TGCGCCAGCAGCTTGGTGGAGGGGGCGACCGGGGAGCTGTTTTTT. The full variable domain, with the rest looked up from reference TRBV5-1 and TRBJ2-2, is KAGVTQTPRYLIKTRGQQVTLSCSPISGHRSVSWYQQTPGQGLQFLFEYFSETQRNKGNFPGRFSGRQFSNSRSEMNVSTLELGDSALYLCASSLVEGATGELFFGEGSRLTVL.

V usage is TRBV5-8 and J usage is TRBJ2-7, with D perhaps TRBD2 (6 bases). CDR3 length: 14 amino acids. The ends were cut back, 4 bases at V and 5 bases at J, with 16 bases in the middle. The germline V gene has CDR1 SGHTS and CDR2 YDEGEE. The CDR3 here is CASSPPAWGDEQYV. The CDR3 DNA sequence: TGTGCCAGCAGCCCGCCAGCCTGGGGGGACGAGCAGTACGTC.